This passage covers 23 T cell receptor beta chains from one sample sequenced in a study of T cell changes during pregnancy in multiple sclerosis. Produced via immunoSEQ multiplex PCR; TCRdb's table is partial and in-frame only. In the table there are around 80,000 clones, roughly 96% of which are singletons. Sequencing was performed on peripheral blood, taken in the second trimester of pregnancy. These receptors came from a female donor with multiple sclerosis, enrolled in a pregnancy study.

The CDR3 spells CASSYSPGQDEAFF. For the CDR3, the DNA is TGTGCCAGCAGTTATTCCCCGGGACAGGATGAAGCTTTCTTT. The chain has TRBV6-5 and TRBJ1-1; 8 nucleotides align to TRBD1. J gave up 7 bases and V 3 bases, and 7 bases lay outside the gene matches. Germline assignment: CDR1 MNHEY and CDR2 SVGAGI. CDR3 size: 14 residues.

The chain recombines TRBV7-9 with TRBJ1-1; D not certain. Germline V gives CDR1 SEHNR, CDR2 FQNEAQ (reference sequence). The CDR3 runs to 13 residues. Between the trimmed V and J ends, which lost 6 bases and 1 base, there was a span of 9 bases. CDR3 sequence (DNA): TGTGCCAGCAGTCCTCCAGGGAACACTGAAGCTTTCTTT. It encodes CASSPPGNTEAFF.

J is TRBJ2-5 and V is TRBV20-1, with D tentatively TRBD2 (5 bases). The CDR3 consists of 11 residues. The germline CDR1 and CDR2 sequences are DFQATT and SNEGSKA (reference sequence). CDR3 nucleotides: TGCAGCGCCCGGGGCCAAGAGACCCAGTACTTC. It codes for CSARGQETQYF.

The chain recombines TRBV10-3 with TRBJ2-1, with 9 bases lining up with TRBD1. The CDR3 spans 14 residues. Germline lookup yields CDR1 ENHRY and CDR2 SYGVKD. Germline trimming cut 10 bases from V and 5 bases from J; bases unmatched to any gene: 9. The DNA for the CDR3 is TGTGCCACCGCTACGGGACAGGGTAACAATGAGCAGTTCTTC. Its protein product is CATATGQGNNEQFF.

This clone was counted a single time. The chain joins TRBV4-1 to TRBJ2-7; D might be TRBD2 (5 bases). The CDR3 loop spans 15 amino acids. V lost 2 bases and J 0 bases, leaving 11 bases between the germline ends. Germline V lookup: CDR1 MGHRA, CDR2 YSYEKL. The chain's CDR3 is CASSQPAGISYEQYF. The DNA for the CDR3 is TGCGCCAGCAGCCAACCCGCCGGGATCTCCTACGAGCAGTACTTC.

The CDR3: CASSFLRLAGDGVDTQYF. CDR3 nucleotides: TGTGCCAGCAGTTTCCTTAGACTAGCGGGAGATGGTGTGGATACGCAGTATTTT. The V and J genes are TRBV27 and TRBJ2-3; 12 nucleotides agree with TRBD2. The germline V gene encodes CDR1 MNHEY and CDR2 SMNVEV (reference sequence). V shed 3 bases and J 6 bases; nucleotides not matched to a gene: 13. There are 18 residues in the CDR3.

J is TRBJ2-7 and V is TRBV5-8; 10 nucleotides align to TRBD1. Germline values: CDR1 SGHTS, CDR2 YDEGEE. The J segment lost 5 bases and the V segment lost 3 bases, leaving 5 bases of the junction unmatched. CDR3 length: 14 amino acids. The DNA of the CDR3 is TGTGCCAGCAGCTCGGGACAGGGGATGAACGAGCAGTACTTC. It is translated as CASSSGQGMNEQYF. Filled out from reference TRBV5-8 and TRBJ2-7, the complete variable domain reads EAGVTQSPTHLIKTRGQQATLRCSPISGHTSVYWYQQALGLGLQFLLWYDEGEERNRGNFPPRFSGRQFPNYSSELNVNALELEDSALYLCASSSGQGMNEQYFGPGTRLTVT.

The chain couples TRBV18 to TRBJ2-2, with D perhaps TRBD2 (5 bases). The CDR3 has 17 amino acids. Germline V gives CDR1 KGHSH, CDR2 LQKENI. The ends were cut back, 6 bases at V and 2 bases at J, with 19 bases in the middle. The CDR3 spells CASSSKIARLNTGELFF. The CDR3 DNA is TGTGCCAGCTCCTCAAAGATAGCGAGGTTAAACACCGGGGAGCTGTTTTTT.

The chain joins TRBV5-6 to TRBJ1-2, with D perhaps TRBD1 (5 bases). The V gene lost 1 base and the J gene lost 7 bases, with 17 bases spanning the gap. The CDR3 runs 15 residues. Germline V gene sequence: CDR1 SGHDT, CDR2 YYEEEE. In DNA, the CDR3 is TGTGCCAGCAGCTTGCGAATGGGGCCAGGGTTTGGCTACACCTTC. Translation gives CASSLRMGPGFGYTF.

J is TRBJ2-2 and V is TRBV18; 8 bases agree with TRBD1. V was clipped by 3 bases and J by 0 bases; unmatched bases: 3. In germline, CDR1 is KGHSH, CDR2 LQKENI. The CDR3 loop spans 16 amino acids. The CDR3 region is CASSPLDRANTGELFF. CDR3 sequence (DNA): TGTGCCAGCTCACCGCTGGACAGGGCGAACACCGGGGAGCTGTTTTTT.

The chain recombines TRBV5-1 with TRBJ2-1, with a weak D call TRBD1 (6 bases). The CDR3 is 15 amino acids. From germline, CDR1 is SGHRS and CDR2 YFSETQ. V lost 1 base to trimming and J lost 12 bases, with 20 bases between them. CDR3: CASSLRSQGSRGQFF. The CDR3 DNA reads as TGCGCCAGCAGCTTGCGTTCACAGGGTTCGAGAGGGCAGTTCTTC.

This rearrangement joins TRBV5-1 to TRBJ2-5, with TRBD2 identical over 7 bases. The CDR3 has 15 residues. V trimming: 6 bases; J trimming: 4 bases; junction bases outside the gene matches: 12. Germline CDR1 and CDR2: SGHRS and YFSETQ. The CDR3 is CASIVVPGGRETQYF. In nucleotides, the CDR3 is TGCGCCAGCATCGTGGTGCCCGGGGGGAGAGAGACCCAGTACTTC.

The chain recombines TRBV19 with TRBJ2-7; tentative D call: TRBD1 (5 bases). CDR3 length: 13 amino acids. Trimming left V 1 base short and J 7 bases short, with 11 bases between. Germline V gives CDR1 LNHDA, CDR2 SQIVND (reference sequence). The CDR3 loop reads CASSIGQPSEQYF. CDR3 sequence (DNA): TGTGCCAGTAGTATAGGACAGCCCTCAGAGCAGTACTTC.

This clone was seen more than once but under ten times. The chain employs TRBV5-1 and TRBJ2-1, with 13 bases lining up with TRBD2. The CDR3 is made up of 19 amino acids. V shed 4 bases and J 5 bases; nucleotides not matched to a gene: 15. Germline V gene sequence: CDR1 SGHRS, CDR2 YFSETQ. The CDR3 DNA reads as TGCGCCAGCAGCATCGATGGACTAGCGGGAGCCTTCCCTGACAATGAGCAGTTCTTC. It is translated as CASSIDGLAGAFPDNEQFF. The complete variable domain, with remaining parts taken from reference TRBV5-1 and TRBJ2-1, reads KAGVTQTPRYLIKTRGQQVTLSCSPISGHRSVSWYQQTPGQGLQFLFEYFSETQRNKGNFPGRFSGRQFSNSRSEMNVSTLELGDSALYLCASSIDGLAGAFPDNEQFFGPGTRLTVL.

This chain joins TRBV5-6 and TRBJ2-7; tentative D call: TRBD2 (6 bases). This CDR3 is built from 13 residues. Trimming left V 2 bases short and J 6 bases short, with 12 bases between. Germline-derived CDR1 and CDR2 are SGHDT and YYEEEE. CDR3 loop: CASSFGGTAEQYF. The CDR3 DNA reads as TGTGCCAGCAGCTTTGGAGGGACCGCCGAGCAGTACTTC.

This clone appeared a single time. The DNA for the CDR3 is TGTGCCAGCAGCCAAGAATGGAGGGGGGGAGACACCATATATTTT. This translates into CASSQEWRGGDTIYF. The rearrangement joins TRBV4-2 to TRBJ1-3, with D possibly being TRBD1 (6 bases). The CDR3 runs 15 residues. The V end was cut by 0 bases, the J end by 8 bases, with 14 bases between. Germline V lookup: CDR1 LGHNA, CDR2 YNFKEQ.

V gene TRBV28 combines with J gene TRBJ1-1, with TRBD1 identical over 9 bases. There are 17 residues in the CDR3. The V and J ends lost 5 bases and 1 base, in that order; junction bases with no gene match: 11. Looked up from germline, CDR1 is MDHEN and CDR2 is SYDVKM. The CDR3 nucleotides are TGTGCCAGCAGTATGCCGGGACAGGGCCGGGGGAACACTGAAGCTTTCTTT. This translates into CASSMPGQGRGNTEAFF.

The chain combines TRBV7-9 with TRBJ2-2; D unresolved. CDR1 and CDR2 (germline): SEHNR, FQNEAQ (reference sequence). V was clipped by 5 bases and J by 10 bases, with 14 bases between them. CDR3 length equals 13 residues. The DNA of the CDR3 is TGTGCCAGCAGCCCAAGTGAGGCCGTGGAGCTGTTTTTT. Amino acids: CASSPSEAVELFF.

The chain couples TRBV29-1 to TRBJ2-1, with TRBD2 matching over 11 bases. V gave up 5 bases and J gave up 7 bases; unmatched junction bases: 7. Per germline, CDR1 SQVTM and CDR2 ANQGSEA. The CDR3 has 14 amino acids. The CDR3 sequence: CSVQTSGILNEQFF. The CDR3 DNA reads TGCAGCGTTCAGACTAGCGGGATCCTAAATGAGCAGTTCTTC.

The rearrangement links TRBV7-2 to TRBJ2-5; 8 bases match TRBD1. The CDR3 runs to 16 residues. The J segment lost 5 bases and the V segment lost 0 bases, leaving 8 bases of the junction unmatched. Germline CDR1 SGHTA, CDR2 FQGNSA. The CDR3 loop is CASSLALQGAGETQYF. As DNA, the CDR3 is TGTGCCAGCAGCTTAGCGCTTCAGGGGGCGGGGGAGACCCAGTACTTC.

This chain joins TRBV5-1 and TRBJ2-7; possibly TRBD1 for D (5 bases). Germline V gene lookup returns CDR1 SGHRS and CDR2 YFSETQ. The CDR3 is 16 amino acids. V was cut by 0 bases and J by 0 bases, with 13 bases left in between. The CDR3 is CASSLVGQASSYEQYF. DNA of the CDR3: TGCGCCAGCAGCTTGGTGGGGCAGGCAAGCTCCTACGAGCAGTACTTC.

The chain couples TRBV7-8 to TRBJ2-7; 11 nucleotides match TRBD2. Germline CDR1 and CDR2: SGHVS and FQNEAQ. V lost 4 bases and J lost 0; bases outside the gene matches: 2. The CDR3 runs to 15 residues. DNA for the CDR3: TGTGCCAGCAGCTCCGGACTAGCGGGCTCCTACGAGCAGTACTTC. Translating gives CASSSGLAGSYEQYF.

The gene calls are TRBV28 and TRBJ2-5; D is perhaps TRBD1 (5 bases). This CDR3 is built from 14 residues. Trimming removed 5 bases from V and 2 bases from J, with 12 bases in between. CDR1 and CDR2 from the germline V gene are MDHEN and SYDVKM. CDR3 DNA: TGTGCCAGCAGTGGCGACAGAATACAAGAGACCCAGTACTTC. Residues: CASSGDRIQETQYF.